Following are 25 T cell receptor beta chains from one sample sequenced in a study of spatial heterogeneity in lung cancer. Sample time point: sample taken at primary tumor resection. TCRdb reprocessed the 5' RACE reads via MiXCR and lists one record per CDR3 protein. The data show roughly 13,000 distinct CDR3 sequences, around 3.7% seen once. The sequencing used PBMCs, collected at surgery. All receptors derive from a male donor with early-stage non-small cell lung cancer.

This clonotype has a count of ten or more. This chain connects TRBV5-1 to TRBJ2-3; 9 bases are shared with TRBD1. This CDR3 comprises 13 residues. V gave up 7 bases and J gave up 5 bases; unmatched junction bases: 5. The V gene's germline CDR1 is SGHRS and CDR2 YFSETQ. The CDR3 here is CASGQGRLDTQYF. The DNA for the CDR3 is TGCGCCAGCGGACAGGGGCGATTAGATACGCAGTATTTT.

The J gene is TRBJ1-2, the V gene TRBV12-3 or TRBV12-4; D remains unclear. This CDR3 region has 13 residues. Trimming removed 5 bases from V and 4 bases from J, with 11 bases in between. The CDR3 nucleotides read TGTGCCAGCAGTCGGGCCGGCATCTATGGCTACACCTTC. Its translation: CASSRAGIYGYTF.

This clonotype has a count of ten or more. The rearrangement links TRBV4-1 to TRBJ2-1; TRBD2 matches at 7 bases. The V gene's germline CDR1 is MGHRA and CDR2 YSYEKL. The CDR3 runs 15 residues. The J segment lost 5 bases and the V segment lost 1 base, leaving 5 bases of the junction unmatched. The CDR3 nucleotides are TGCGCCAGCAGCCAAGTCGCTAGCGGAAACAATGAGCAGTTCTTC. Translation gives CASSQVASGNNEQFF.

This clonotype came up many times. The CDR3 sequence is CASRAGTGYGYTF. The CDR3 DNA follows: TGTGCCAGCAGGGCCGGGACAGGCTATGGCTACACCTTC. The gene calls are TRBV12-3 or TRBV12-4 and TRBJ1-2; 8 positions agree with TRBD1. This CDR3 contains 13 residues. V dropped 6 bases and J dropped 4; count of bases not matched to a gene: 4.

This clonotype was counted at least ten times. The chain joins TRBV6-6 to TRBJ2-7; D not resolved. Trimming pared 6 bases from V and 2 bases from J, leaving 8 bases between. This CDR3 region has 12 residues. The germline V gene encodes CDR1 MNHNY and CDR2 SVGAGI (reference sequence). The CDR3 region has the DNA TGTGCCAGCAGAAACTCCCCCTACGAGCAGTACTTC. Protein: CASRNSPYEQYF.

This clonotype was observed a few times. The chain links TRBV27 to TRBJ2-7, with a weak D call TRBD1 (5 bases). CDR1 and CDR2 from the germline V gene are MNHEY and SMNVEV (reference sequence). Trimming pared 2 bases from V and 3 bases from J, leaving 8 bases between. This CDR3 contains 13 residues. This CDR3 is CASSLGALYEQYF. DNA of the CDR3: TGTGCCAGCAGTTTAGGGGCCCTCTACGAGCAGTACTTC.

This clonotype was seen at least ten times. The rearrangement joins TRBV7-9 to TRBJ2-7; 9 nucleotides match TRBD1. Losses at the gene ends were 3 bases for V and 2 bases for J; bases not matched to a gene: 11. Germline V gene lookup returns CDR1 SEHNR and CDR2 FQNEAQ (reference sequence). The CDR3 has 17 amino acids. DNA for the CDR3: TGTGCCAGCAGCTTTGCCGTTGGGGACAGGGAGCCCTACGAGCAGTACTTC. The encoded protein is CASSFAVGDREPYEQYF. Using reference TRBV7-9 and TRBJ2-7 for the parts outside the CDR3, the full variable domain is DTGVSQNPRHKITKRGQNVTFRCDPISEHNRLYWYRQTLGQGPEFLTYFQNEAQLEKSRLLSDRFSAERPKGSFSTLEIQRTEQGDSAMYLCASSFAVGDREPYEQYFGPGTRLTVT.

This clonotype was picked up many times. This sequence joins TRBV2 and TRBJ1-4; D is perhaps TRBD1 (5 bases). The CDR3 runs 14 residues. V was clipped by 8 bases and J by 0 bases, with 10 bases between them. Per the germline V gene, CDR1 is SNHLY and CDR2 is FYNNEI. The CDR3 is CASGGVATNEKLFF. CDR3 nucleotide sequence: TGTGCCAGCGGGGGGGTTGCAACTAATGAAAAACTGTTTTTT.

This clonotype was picked up many times. The chain has TRBV7-8 and TRBJ2-1, with D possibly being TRBD1 (6 bases). CDR3 length: 16 amino acids. V was shortened by 1 base and J by 6 bases, with 16 bases between the two germline ends. CDR1 SGHVS and CDR2 FQNEAQ come from the germline V gene. The DNA of the CDR3 is TGTGCCAGCAGCTTAGTGTGGCAGGGGCGAGGCAATGAGCAGTTCTTC. It yields the protein CASSLVWQGRGNEQFF.

The chain's CDR3 is CASSLGPKQRLYQETQYF. CDR3 coding DNA: TGCGCCAGCAGCTTGGGTCCGAAACAGCGGTTGTACCAAGAGACCCAGTACTTC. V gene TRBV5-1 combines with J gene TRBJ2-5; a weak D match, TRBD2 (5 bases). The V gene's germline CDR1 is SGHRS and CDR2 YFSETQ. The CDR3 runs to 18 residues. V was pared by 0 bases and J by 0 bases, with 18 bases between. Variable domain in full (rest from reference TRBV5-1 and TRBJ2-5): KAGVTQTPRYLIKTRGQQVTLSCSPISGHRSVSWYQQTPGQGLQFLFEYFSETQRNKGNFPGRFSGRQFSNSRSEMNVSTLELGDSALYLCASSLGPKQRLYQETQYFGPGTRLLVL.

This clonotype was seen many times. The chain has TRBV6-5 and TRBJ2-5; TRBD2 aligns across 12 bases. Germline values: CDR1 MNHEY, CDR2 SVGAGI. The CDR3 contains 16 residues. J was trimmed by 4 bases and V by 6 bases; bases with no gene match: 9. In DNA, the CDR3 is TGTGCCAGCAGCCGCCGGACTAGCGGGAAGGGAGAGACCCAGTACTTC. Encoded protein: CASSRRTSGKGETQYF.

This clonotype was seen repeatedly, ten times or more. The chain joins TRBV6-1 to TRBJ2-7; D is ambiguous. This CDR3 has 13 residues. Per germline, CDR1 MNHNS and CDR2 SASEGT. With 6 bases removed from V and 1 base from J, the gap between germline ends came to 10 bases. The CDR3 DNA sequence: TGTGCCAGCAGGGCAAAGAGATCCTACGAGCAGTACTTC. This gives the protein CASRAKRSYEQYF.

This clonotype was seen ten or more times. The junction and the germline gene differ at one end; a read error may be behind it. For the CDR3, the DNA is TGTGCCAGCAGCCTAGCAACTATCCCCGGGGAGCTGTTTTTT. Protein sequence: CASSLATIPGELFF. V is TRBV7-2 and J is TRBJ2-2; D perhaps matches TRBD2 (5 bases). The CDR3 spans 14 residues. The V gene's germline CDR1 is SGHTA and CDR2 FQGNSA.

This clonotype has a count of ten or more. The rearrangement uses TRBV5-6 and TRBJ1-6; D possibly corresponds to TRBD1 (6 bases). V lost 1 base and J 9 bases, leaving 14 bases between the germline ends. Germline CDR1 and CDR2: SGHDT and YYEEEE. This CDR3 spans 15 amino acids. CDR3 sequence (DNA): TGTGCCAGCAGCTTGAGGGCAGGGGCAGGTTCACCCCTCCACTTT. It encodes CASSLRAGAGSPLHF.

This clonotype was seen many times. The chain joins TRBV27 to TRBJ2-1; the D gene is possibly TRBD2 (6 bases). V was shortened by 3 bases and J by 3 bases, with 9 bases between the two germline ends. This CDR3 is 14 amino acids long. CDR1 is MNHEY, CDR2 SMNVEV, per germline (reference sequence). CDR3 protein: CASSLGTDYNEQFF. CDR3 bases: TGTGCCAGCAGTTTGGGGACTGACTACAATGAGCAGTTCTTC.

This chain's CDR3 is CSASKGTDTQYF. CDR3 sequence (DNA): TGCAGTGCTTCTAAGGGCACAGATACGCAGTATTTT. The chain joins TRBV20-1 to TRBJ2-3, with unresolved D. The germline gives CDR1 DFQATT, CDR2 SNEGSKA (reference sequence). V lost 5 bases and J lost 1, with 7 bases in between. The CDR3 totals 12 residues.

This clonotype is labeled medium-sized. The V gene is TRBV7-2, the J gene TRBJ2-1, with D tentatively TRBD2 (5 bases). Germline V gives CDR1 SGHTA, CDR2 FQGNSA. V dropped 5 bases and J dropped 4 bases, with 15 bases sitting between them. This CDR3 is 15 amino acids long. The CDR3 region has the DNA TGTGCCAGCAGCAAACCCCTCGGGGATTACAATGAGCAGTTCTTC. It codes for CASSKPLGDYNEQFF.

This clonotype was counted many times. V gene TRBV6-5 combines with J gene TRBJ2-1; D is ambiguous. V shed 0 bases and J shed 5 bases, with 11 bases lying between them. CDR3 length: 15 amino acids. The V gene's germline CDR1 is MNHEY and CDR2 SVGAGI. CDR3 amino acids: CASSYSITRHNEQFF. The CDR3 coding sequence is TGTGCCAGCAGTTACTCGATCACCAGACACAATGAGCAGTTCTTC.

This clonotype was counted at least ten times. The V gene is TRBV2, the J gene TRBJ2-3, with 7 positions matching TRBD1. Germline V lookup: CDR1 SNHLY, CDR2 FYNNEI. The V and J ends lost 4 bases and 2 bases, in that order; junction bases with no gene match: 9. The CDR3 covers 16 residues. This CDR3 is CASSAGTGAYTDTQYF. Here the CDR3 DNA reads TGTGCCAGCAGTGCTGGCACAGGGGCTTACACAGATACGCAGTATTTT.

The rearrangement uses TRBV20-1 and TRBJ2-2, with TRBD2 as a possible D gene (5 bases). Germline CDR1 and CDR2: DFQATT and SNEGSKA (reference sequence). Trimming cost V 3 bases and J 6 bases, with 14 bases left between them. This CDR3 contains 14 residues. CDR3 protein: CSASPGARAGELFF. In nucleotides, the CDR3 is TGCAGTGCTAGTCCCGGTGCGCGGGCCGGGGAGCTGTTTTTT.

This clonotype was found many times. In DNA, the CDR3 is TGTGCCAGCGTTCTAGCGGGTAGCACAGATACGCAGTATTTT. Translated, it gives CASVLAGSTDTQYF. The genes are TRBV2 and TRBJ2-3, with 8 bases lining up with TRBD2. Germline V gene lookup returns CDR1 SNHLY and CDR2 FYNNEI. With V trimmed by 8 bases and J by 0 bases, 4 bases remained unmatched. The CDR3 is made up of 14 amino acids.

This clonotype was counted a few times. The rearrangement uses TRBV12-3 or TRBV12-4 and TRBJ2-3; no firm D call. The V gene lost 1 base and the J gene lost 0 bases, with 5 bases spanning the gap. The CDR3 extends over 14 amino acids. CDR3 nucleotide sequence: TGTGCCAGCAGTTTAGGAGGAAGCACAGATACGCAGTATTTT. Translated, it gives CASSLGGSTDTQYF.

In its sample, this clonotype was seen many times. The J gene is TRBJ2-6, the V gene TRBV29-1; D is possibly TRBD1 (6 bases). Between the trimmed V and J ends, which lost 4 bases and 0 bases, there was a span of 10 bases. Germline V gene data show CDR1 as SQVTM and CDR2 as ANQGSEA. This CDR3 is 15 amino acids long. CDR3 bases: TGCAGCGTTGCTCAGGGGAGCTCTGGGGCCAACGTCCTGACTTTC. The encoded protein is CSVAQGSSGANVLTF. Variable domain in full (rest from reference TRBV29-1 and TRBJ2-6): SAVISQKPSRDICQRGTSLTIQCQVDSQVTMMFWYRQQPGQSLTLIATANQGSEATYESGFVIDKFPISRPNLTFSTLTVSNMSPEDSSIYLCSVAQGSSGANVLTFGAGSRLTVL.

The rearrangement links TRBV20-1 to TRBJ2-3; 8 bases fit TRBD2. V was clipped by 1 base and J by 1 base; unmatched bases: 4. CDR3 size: 15 residues. In germline, CDR1 is DFQATT, CDR2 SNEGSKA (reference sequence). CDR3 in DNA: TGCAGTGCTAGAGTGGGTAGCGGGGGCACAGATACGCAGTATTTT. Amino acids: CSARVGSGGTDTQYF.

In this sample, this clonotype is medium-sized (0.01 to 0.1%). The gene calls are TRBV10-2 and TRBJ2-1, with D perhaps TRBD1 (5 bases). Deletions cut 6 bases from V and 9 bases from J, with 9 bases between. The germline V gene encodes CDR1 WSHSY and CDR2 SAAADI. This CDR3 contains 11 residues. The CDR3 is CASRGPGEQFF. CDR3 DNA: TGCGCCAGCAGGGGGCCGGGTGAGCAGTTCTTC.